The 3 T cell receptor beta chains below come from one sample, sequenced in a study of blood T cell repertoires in COVID-19. Measured with immunoSEQ multiplex PCR; TCRdb has only the in-frame clones, and not every one. The repertoire holds 90,000 to 120,000 clones, with approximately 89% as singletons. Material for sequencing was peripheral blood. Receptor source: a man in his fifties or sixties with active or convalescent COVID-19.

V usage is TRBV18 and J usage is TRBJ2-2; weak D call: TRBD2 (5 bases). The CDR3 contains 16 residues. CDR1 KGHSH and CDR2 LQKENI come from the germline V gene. Between the trimmed V and J ends, which lost 1 base and 5 bases, there was a span of 14 bases. Here the CDR3 reads CASSPRGSGGTGELFF. The CDR3 nucleotides read TGTGCCAGCTCACCACGAGGATCAGGCGGGACCGGGGAGCTGTTTTTT. Variable domain in full (rest from reference TRBV18 and TRBJ2-2): NAGVMQNPRHLVRRRGQEARLRCSPMKGHSHVYWYRQLPEEGLKFMVYLQKENIIDESGMPKERFSAEFPKEGPSILRIQQVVRGDSAAYFCASSPRGSGGTGELFFGEGSRLTVL.

CDR3 sequence (DNA): TGCGCCAGCACTGCAAAAGCGGAACCTCAAGAGACCCAGTACTTC. Encoded protein: CASTAKAEPQETQYF. This sequence joins TRBV10-2 and TRBJ2-5, with D perhaps TRBD2 (5 bases). V was shortened by 7 bases and J by 2 bases, with 17 bases between the two germline ends. Germline CDR1 reads WSHSY; CDR2 reads SAAADI. This CDR3 spans 15 amino acids.

The J gene is TRBJ1-5, the V gene TRBV27; 10 nucleotides match TRBD1. Germline CDR1 and CDR2: MNHEY and SMNVEV (reference sequence). The CDR3 is made up of 16 amino acids. The trim removed 7 bases at V and 0 bases at J, leaving 6 bases unmatched. In DNA form, the CDR3 reads TGTGCCAGCAAAGGGACAGGGGACCATAGCAATCAGCCCCAGCATTTT. It is translated as CASKGTGDHSNQPQHF.